Below are 2 T cell receptor beta chains sequenced from a single sample in a study of T cell repertoires in ileal Crohn's disease. Clones were sequenced by immunoSEQ multiplex PCR, and TCRdb holds only the in-frame ones, with some missing. Of some 1,800 clones in the sample, around four fifths were seen once. Sequencing was done on a sample of ileal tissue. The source is an adult with Crohn's disease.

In the case of this clone: One junction end disagrees with the germline gene, perhaps due to a read error. V usage is TRBV7-7 and J usage is TRBJ2-2; TRBD1 matches 10 bases. The CDR3 covers 15 residues. CDR1 and CDR2 (germline): SSHAT, FNYEAQ (reference sequence). In nucleotides, the CDR3 is TGTGCTAGCAGCCGGGACAGGGGTTACACCGGGGAGCTGTTTTTT. Encoded protein: CASSRDRGYTGELFF.

Points on this clone: Other nucleotide sequences from this sample produce the same CDR3. The chain links TRBV11-2 to TRBJ2-1; D possibly corresponds to TRBD2 (6 bases). Germline V lookup: CDR1 SGHAT, CDR2 FQNNGV. Trimming took off 3 bases at V and 5 bases at J, with 8 bases between the two ends. The CDR3 totals 13 residues. The CDR3 DNA follows: TGTGCCAGCAGCTTGGGACTCAACAATGAGCAGTTCTTC. It yields the protein CASSLGLNNEQFF.